These 32 T cell receptor beta chains were all obtained from the same sample, sequenced in a study of CD8 T cells in Susac syndrome (dated by TCRdb to 2018 to 2020). Receptor libraries were prepared by the immunoSEQ multiplex PCR assay. RNA was extracted using the RNeasy kit, and roughly 0.5 to 1 microgram was reverse transcribed with random hexamers. The raw public data were reprocessed by TCRdb itself: fastp quality trimming at Q25, MiXCR clonotype calling, in-frame beta chains only. Each record represents a unique CDR3 protein, reported with the most common genes and DNA among its rows. The sample profile shows approximately 130,000 distinct CDR3 sequences; around 94% of them were found once. Jointly, the top ten make up 0.095% to 0.1% of the sample. Sequencing input: CD4+ T cells from PBMCs. Source of these receptors: a human donor in good health.

The rearrangement joins TRBV18 to TRBJ2-3; D may match TRBD1 or TRBD2 (5 bases each). Trimming took 1 base from V and 2 from J, leaving 10 bases between them. The CDR3 has 15 amino acids. CDR1 and CDR2 from the germline V gene are KGHSH and LQKENI. CDR3: CASSPQSGATDTQYF. CDR3 nucleotide sequence: TGTGCCAGCTCACCACAGTCCGGGGCCACAGATACGCAGTATTTT.

This sequence joins TRBV7-2 and TRBJ2-7; D gene unclear. The CDR3 spans 15 residues. The V gene lost 7 bases and the J gene lost 0 bases, with 16 bases spanning the gap. CDR1 and CDR2 (germline): SGHTA, FQGNSA. As DNA, the CDR3 is TGTGCCAGCACCCCTTCGCCCCGTAACTCCTACGAGCAGTACTTC. This gives the protein CASTPSPRNSYEQYF. The complete variable domain, with remaining parts taken from reference TRBV7-2 and TRBJ2-7, reads GAGVSQSPSNKVTEKGKDVELRCDPISGHTALYWYRQSLGQGLEFLIYFQGNSAPDKSGLPSDRFSAERTGGSVSTLTIQRTQQEDSAVYLCASTPSPRNSYEQYFGPGTRLTVT.

J is TRBJ2-7 and V is TRBV28; 8 bases are a match to TRBD1. Trimming took 6 bases from V and 2 from J; bases not matched to a gene: 6. The CDR3 spans 14 residues. The germline V gene encodes CDR1 MDHEN and CDR2 SYDVKM. CDR3 amino acids: CASRLTGEPYEQYF. The CDR3 DNA reads as TGTGCCAGCAGGTTGACAGGGGAACCCTACGAGCAGTACTTC.

The chain couples TRBV6-6 to TRBJ2-3; D remains ambiguous. CDR1 and CDR2 from the germline V gene are MNHNY and SVGAGI (reference sequence). Trimming stripped 6 bases from V and 0 bases from J, with 10 bases between. The CDR3 consists of 14 residues. The CDR3 region has the DNA TGTGCCAGCAGCTACCAGGCAAGCACAGATACGCAGTATTTT. Translating it yields CASSYQASTDTQYF.

CDR3 sequence: CASSLVADTQYF. The CDR3 bases are TGTGCCAGCAGCTTAGTGGCAGATACGCAGTATTTT. V gene TRBV7-2 combines with J gene TRBJ2-3; D is ambiguous. Germline-derived CDR1 and CDR2 are SGHTA and FQGNSA. V lost 1 base and J lost 4, with 3 bases in between. This CDR3 region has 12 residues.

V is TRBV2 and J is TRBJ2-7; 7 positions agree with TRBD1. The CDR3 length is 13 residues. The junction had 6 bases not matched to a gene; V was cut back by 4 bases and J by 6 bases. CDR1 is SNHLY and CDR2 is FYNNEI in the germline V gene. CDR3 in DNA: TGTGCCAGCAGTGGCCAGGGGGTATCCGAGCAGTACTTC. Protein: CASSGQGVSEQYF.

The chain combines TRBV4-1 with TRBJ1-1; possible D gene TRBD1, 5 bases. The germline V gene has CDR1 MGHRA and CDR2 YSYEKL. CDR3 length equals 17 residues. V lost 1 base to trimming and J lost 0 bases, with 15 bases between them. This CDR3 is CASSQAPSRGVNTEAFF. The CDR3 DNA reads TGCGCCAGCAGCCAAGCTCCTAGTCGGGGCGTGAACACTGAAGCTTTCTTT.

Here the CDR3 DNA reads TGTGCCAGCAGTTTAGAAGTGGGGAATCAGCCCCAGCATTTT. This gives the protein CASSLEVGNQPQHF. The chain employs TRBV12-3 or TRBV12-4 and TRBJ1-5; no firm D call. The ends were cut back, 1 base at V and 4 bases at J, with 8 bases in the middle. The CDR3 has 14 amino acids.

The chain couples TRBV30 to TRBJ2-1; 7 bases agree with TRBD2. CDR3 length: 15 amino acids. V trimming: 1 base; J trimming: 3 bases; junction bases outside the gene matches: 6. Germline V gene sequence: CDR1 GTSNPN, CDR2 SVGIG (reference sequence). DNA for the CDR3: TGTGCCTGGAGTGGGCCTAGCGGTTTCTACAATGAGCAGTTCTTC. Translation: CAWSGPSGFYNEQFF.

The CDR3 sequence: CASSPDRPRGRETQYF. The CDR3 DNA reads TGTGCCAGCAGCCCAGACAGGCCTCGGGGTAGAGAGACCCAGTACTTC. The chain is built from TRBV6-1 and TRBJ2-5; tentative D call: TRBD1 (6 bases). V lost 6 bases and J lost 4, with 21 bases in between. This CDR3 is 16 amino acids long. The germline V gene encodes CDR1 MNHNS and CDR2 SASEGT.

The J gene is TRBJ2-7, the V gene TRBV6-1; D is unclear. CDR3 length equals 12 residues. CDR1 is MNHNS and CDR2 is SASEGT in the germline V gene. V lost 7 bases and J 0 bases, leaving 7 bases between the germline ends. The CDR3 DNA is TGTGCCAGCATGGATAGCTCCTACGAGCAGTACTTC. It is translated as CASMDSSYEQYF.

This chain uses TRBV2 with TRBJ1-1; no firm D call. CDR1 and CDR2 from the germline V gene are SNHLY and FYNNEI. The CDR3 loop spans 14 amino acids. The ends were cut back, 5 bases at V and 6 bases at J, with 16 bases in the middle. CDR3 DNA sequence: TGTGCCAGCAGTTCCGAGGCGGGGATTGCTGAAGCTTTCTTT. It yields the protein CASSSEAGIAEAFF.

The rearrangement links TRBV29-1 to TRBJ2-1; D perhaps matches TRBD1 (6 bases). The CDR3 loop spans 12 amino acids. Trimming cost V 6 bases and J 4 bases, with 10 bases left between them. The germline V gene has CDR1 SQVTM and CDR2 ANQGSEA. CDR3 nucleotides: TGCAGCGTAGGACAGCTTTACAATGAGCAGTTCTTC. This codes for CSVGQLYNEQFF.

The V call is TRBV4-1, the J call TRBJ2-4; D not certain. Germline CDR1 reads MGHRA; CDR2 reads YSYEKL. The germline V and J ends were trimmed by 0 bases and 0 bases, with 12 bases remaining between them. The CDR3 spans 17 residues. The CDR3 DNA reads TGCGCCAGCAGCCAAGAGATTGGCGCCCTAGCCAAAAACATTCAGTACTTC. It encodes CASSQEIGALAKNIQYF.

This sequence joins TRBV18 and TRBJ2-1, with TRBD2 matching over 12 bases. V dropped 8 bases and J dropped 6; count of bases not matched to a gene: 5. CDR1 KGHSH and CDR2 LQKENI come from the germline V gene. This CDR3 contains 14 residues. CDR3 loop: CASASGRALNEQFF. In DNA form, the CDR3 reads TGTGCCAGCGCTAGCGGGAGGGCCCTCAATGAGCAGTTCTTC.

The chain carries TRBV5-6 and TRBJ2-6; the D is unclear. CDR1 and CDR2 from the germline V gene are SGHDT and YYEEEE. This CDR3 region has 16 residues. The V end was cut by 4 bases, the J end by 2 bases, with 13 bases between. CDR3 sequence: CASSPTESAGANVLTF. The CDR3 DNA reads TGTGCCAGCAGCCCTACAGAGTCGGCTGGGGCCAACGTCCTGACTTTC.

In this sample, this clonotype turned up a few times. In DNA, the CDR3 is TGTGCCAGCAGTTACCCAGACACCGGGGAGCTGTTTTTT. Residues: CASSYPDTGELFF. The chain couples TRBV6-5 to TRBJ2-2; no definite D call. V was cut by 2 bases and J by 3 bases, with 4 bases left in between. CDR3 length: 13 amino acids. Per germline, CDR1 MNHEY and CDR2 SVGAGI.

The CDR3 loop is CASSAADTQYF. DNA for the CDR3: TGTGCCAGCAGTGCGGCAGATACGCAGTATTTT. The gene calls are TRBV6-5 and TRBJ2-3; D gene ambiguous. Trimming removed 5 bases from V and 4 bases from J, with 4 bases in between. The CDR3 is 11 residues long. Germline CDR1 is MNHEY and CDR2 is SVGAGI.

The chain recombines TRBV30 with TRBJ2-5, with D unresolved. The CDR3 is 12 amino acids. V lost 3 bases and J 0 bases, leaving 5 bases between the germline ends. Germline CDR1 reads GTSNPN; CDR2 reads SVGIG (reference sequence). The CDR3 loop reads CAWRGYQETQYF. The CDR3 DNA follows: TGTGCCTGGAGAGGCTACCAAGAGACCCAGTACTTC.

This rearrangement joins TRBV20-1 to TRBJ1-5; TRBD1 might be the D (5 bases). Looked up from germline, CDR1 is DFQATT and CDR2 is SNEGSKA (reference sequence). CDR3 length: 15 amino acids. V lost 0 bases and J 7 bases, leaving 16 bases between the germline ends. CDR3 sequence reads: CSAREKKGGAQPQHF. CDR3 nucleotide sequence: TGCAGTGCTAGAGAGAAGAAGGGCGGGGCCCAGCCCCAGCATTTT.

About this clonotype: Germline is not matched at one junction end, which may reflect a read error. The J gene is TRBJ1-2, the V gene TRBV20-1; 8 positions match TRBD1. This CDR3 contains 14 residues. Germline assignment: CDR1 DFQATT and CDR2 SNEGSKA (reference sequence). DNA of the CDR3: TGCAGTGCTGGAGACAGGGGCCTACTCTATGGCTACACCTTC. Amino acids: CSAGDRGLLYGYTF.

V is TRBV29-1 and J is TRBJ1-1; perhaps TRBD1 as D (5 bases). The CDR3 is made up of 13 amino acids. CDR1 is SQVTM, CDR2 ANQGSEA, per germline. Between the trimmed V and J ends, which lost 4 bases and 3 bases, there was a span of 12 bases. The CDR3 is CSVGRSRDTEAFF. CDR3 sequence (DNA): TGCAGCGTTGGTAGGAGCAGGGACACTGAAGCTTTCTTT.

The genes are TRBV12-3 or TRBV12-4 and TRBJ2-1; weak D call: TRBD2 (5 bases). This CDR3 comprises 12 residues. V lost 5 bases, J lost 8 bases, and 10 bases lay in between. CDR3 loop: CASSPTGDEQFF. The CDR3 DNA sequence: TGTGCCAGCAGTCCAACCGGGGATGAGCAGTTCTTC.

This chain uses TRBV29-1 with TRBJ1-2; no clear D gene. Germline CDR1 SQVTM, CDR2 ANQGSEA. V was cut by 1 base and J by 8 bases, with 5 bases left in between. The CDR3 consists of 10 residues. The CDR3 spells CSVEAKGYTF. In nucleotides, the CDR3 is TGCAGCGTTGAAGCTAAGGGCTACACCTTC. The entire variable domain, with the rest obtained from reference TRBV29-1 and TRBJ1-2, is as follows: SAVISQKPSRDICQRGTSLTIQCQVDSQVTMMFWYRQQPGQSLTLIATANQGSEATYESGFVIDKFPISRPNLTFSTLTVSNMSPEDSSIYLCSVEAKGYTFGSGTRLTVV.

The rearrangement joins TRBV29-1 to TRBJ2-7; D is possibly TRBD1 (6 bases). The CDR3 extends over 14 amino acids. Germline V gives CDR1 SQVTM, CDR2 ANQGSEA. Between the trimmed V and J ends, which lost 4 bases and 9 bases, there was a span of 22 bases. The CDR3 is CSVVGTQGSTGQYF. Written as DNA, the CDR3 is TGCAGCGTTGTAGGCACACAGGGATCAACGGGGCAGTACTTC.

This chain connects TRBV6-5 to TRBJ1-1, with 8 bases identical to TRBD1. V was clipped by 6 bases and J by 1 base; unmatched bases: 7. The length of the CDR3 is 15 residues. In germline, CDR1 is MNHEY, CDR2 SVGAGI. This CDR3 reads CASRPTGTGNTEAFF. CDR3 nucleotides: TGTGCCAGCAGACCTACCGGGACAGGGAACACTGAAGCTTTCTTT.

The genes are TRBV6-6 and TRBJ2-5; D is unclear. Germline V lookup: CDR1 MNHNY, CDR2 SVGAGI (reference sequence). The length of the CDR3 is 12 residues. With 0 bases removed from V and 3 bases from J, the gap between germline ends came to 2 bases. CDR3 sequence (DNA): TGTGCCAGCAGTTACTCGAAAGAGACCCAGTACTTC. Translated: CASSYSKETQYF.

This chain uses TRBV7-9 with TRBJ1-5; maybe TRBD1 (5 bases). Germline CDR1 reads SEHNR; CDR2 reads FQNEAQ (reference sequence). The CDR3 sequence is 12 residues long. Trimming stripped 4 bases from V and 7 bases from J, with 8 bases between. CDR3 residues: CASSWEGQPQHF. DNA of the CDR3: TGTGCCAGCAGCTGGGAGGGGCAGCCCCAGCATTTT.

This clonotype was observed once. This chain links TRBV29-1 with TRBJ2-1, with 11 bases identical to TRBD2. Per the germline V gene, CDR1 is SQVTM and CDR2 is ANQGSEA. The V gene end was trimmed by 6 bases and the J gene end by 8 bases; junction bases not matched to a gene: 6. The CDR3 sequence is 13 residues long. The CDR3 nucleotides are TGCAGCGTAACTACTAGCGGGAGCGATGAGCAGTTCTTC. Translation: CSVTTSGSDEQFF.

CDR3 sequence: CASSIDRGAGGADIQYF. Here the CDR3 DNA reads TGTGCCAGTAGTATAGATCGGGGAGCGGGAGGTGCGGACATTCAGTACTTC. The chain couples TRBV19 to TRBJ2-4; 9 nucleotides align to TRBD2. This CDR3 region has 17 residues. V lost 0 bases and J lost 8; bases outside the gene matches: 11. The germline gives CDR1 LNHDA, CDR2 SQIVND (reference sequence).

The chain is built from TRBV3-1 and TRBJ1-2, with TRBD1 matching 8 bases. The CDR3 has 14 residues. The trim removed 4 bases at V and 6 bases at J, leaving 7 bases unmatched. The germline CDR1 and CDR2 sequences are LGHDT and YNNKEL (reference sequence). This CDR3 reads CASSLTRTGNGYTF. The CDR3 DNA sequence: TGTGCCAGCAGCCTGACACGGACAGGGAATGGCTACACCTTC.

This clonotype occurred once. The chain uses TRBV30 and TRBJ2-7; maybe TRBD1 (6 bases). Germline V gene data show CDR1 as GTSNPN and CDR2 as SVGIG (reference sequence). The CDR3 spans 13 residues. The V gene lost 0 bases and the J gene lost 2 bases, with 8 bases spanning the gap. The CDR3 loop reads CAWSVHRAYEQYF. In DNA, the CDR3 is TGTGCCTGGAGTGTACACAGGGCCTACGAGCAGTACTTC.